Described below is a single T cell receptor (beta chain) sequence and its context. Assay: immunoSEQ multiplex PCR; the TCRdb copy retains only in-frame clones and omits some. Among approximately 110,000 clones listed, roughly 84% were seen once. This entry is derived from a study of blood T cell repertoires in COVID-19. Study information: COVID-19 samples, acute and convalescent, were from the United States, Italy and Spain.

The V gene's germline CDR1 is LNHDA and CDR2 SQIVND (reference sequence). Trimming cost V 3 bases and J 4 bases, with 10 bases left between them. The CDR3 sequence is 14 residues long. The J gene is TRBJ1-5, the V gene TRBV19; D gene ambiguous. The specimen sequenced was peripheral blood. This clonotype was sampled from a man aged 35-49 years with acute or convalescent COVID-19. DNA of the CDR3: TGTGCCAGTAGTATCAGCAGCGATAATCAGCCCCAGCATTTT. This translates into CASSISSDNQPQHF.